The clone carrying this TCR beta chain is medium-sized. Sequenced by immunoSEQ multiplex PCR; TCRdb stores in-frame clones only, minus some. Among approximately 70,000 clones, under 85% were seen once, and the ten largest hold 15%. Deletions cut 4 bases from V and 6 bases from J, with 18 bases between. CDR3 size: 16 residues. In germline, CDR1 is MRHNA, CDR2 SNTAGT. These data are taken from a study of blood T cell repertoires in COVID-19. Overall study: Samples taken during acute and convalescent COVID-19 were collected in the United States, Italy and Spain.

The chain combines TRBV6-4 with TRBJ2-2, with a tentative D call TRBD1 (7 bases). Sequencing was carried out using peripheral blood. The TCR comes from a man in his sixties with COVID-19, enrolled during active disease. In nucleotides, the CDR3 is TGTGCCAGCAGTGGGGGGACAGCATGGGACTCCGGGGAGCTGTTTTTT. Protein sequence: CASSGGTAWDSGELFF.